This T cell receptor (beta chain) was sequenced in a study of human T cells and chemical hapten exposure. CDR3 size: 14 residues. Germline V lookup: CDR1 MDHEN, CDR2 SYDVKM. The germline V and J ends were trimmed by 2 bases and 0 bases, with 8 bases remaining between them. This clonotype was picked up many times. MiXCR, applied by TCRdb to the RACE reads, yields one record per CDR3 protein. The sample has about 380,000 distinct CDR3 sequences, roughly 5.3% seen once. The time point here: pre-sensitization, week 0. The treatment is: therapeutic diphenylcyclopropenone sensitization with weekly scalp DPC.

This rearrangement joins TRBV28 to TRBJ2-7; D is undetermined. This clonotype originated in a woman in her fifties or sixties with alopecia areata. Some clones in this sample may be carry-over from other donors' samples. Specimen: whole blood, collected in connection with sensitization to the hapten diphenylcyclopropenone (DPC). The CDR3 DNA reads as TGTGCCAGCAGTTTAGAGACGCACTCCTACGAGCAGTACTTC. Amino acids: CASSLETHSYEQYF.